This T cell receptor beta chain derives from a study of T-cell reconstitution after alpha-beta-depleted transplantation in children. CDR1 DFQATT and CDR2 SNEGSKA come from the germline V gene (reference sequence). Trimming took 3 bases from V and 2 from J; bases not matched to a gene: 5. This CDR3 region has 14 residues. For TCRbeta, the library was prepared with unique molecular identifiers. MiXCR was run by TCRdb on the PCR reads, yielding one entry per CDR3 protein. The data show over 550,000 distinct CDR3 sequences, roughly a tenth seen once. The sample here was PBMCs from the stem cell graft donor, taken from the stem cell graft. The V and J genes are TRBV20-1 and TRBJ2-7; 9 bases are a match to TRBD2. The receptor's source is a human donor who donated a stem cell graft to a child with acute myeloid leukemia. The CDR3 reads CSASLRGRAYEQYF. The CDR3 coding sequence is TGCAGTGCTAGTCTCCGCGGGAGGGCCTACGAGCAGTACTTC.